This T cell receptor (beta chain) emerged from a study of molecular identifiers for immune sequencing clone quantification. About the study: RNA from approximately 20,000 or 98,000 naive CD8 cells was split five ways in replicates, with four sequenced. Study-level points and caveats: Whereas clones above 20 RNA copies held under 1% of naive-cell molecules, they held over 97% of effector molecules.

This clonotype was detected ten times or more. Its antigen is not known. The V and J ends lost 0 bases and 2 bases respectively, with 8 bases between them. This CDR3 is built from 14 residues. The germline V gene encodes CDR1 SGDLS and CDR2 YYNGEE. Each CDR3 protein is one row after TCRdb ran MiXCR on the PCR reads. The sample carries 38,000 or so distinct CDR3 sequences, less than 20% recorded once. As CD8+CD4-CCR7+CD45RA+ cells, naive CD8 T cells were sorted. The material sequenced was naive CD8+ T cells from blood, with Jurkat cell RNA spiked in. Subset described: FACS-sorted CD8+CD4-CCR7+CD45RA+ naive T cells. J is TRBJ1-2 and V is TRBV9, with a weak D call TRBD1 (5 bases). This TCR was recovered from a human donor in good health. Some libraries in this study had Jurkat cell RNA spiked in. The CDR3 loop reads CASSVGDGNYGYTF. In DNA, the CDR3 is TGTGCCAGCAGCGTAGGGGACGGAAACTATGGCTACACCTTC.